The rows below give T cell receptor beta chains drawn from one sample of a study of T cells in Graves' hyperthyroidism and ophthalmopathy. One entry per CDR3 protein, called by TCRdb with MiXCR from the multiplex PCR reads. The repertoire consists of 250,000 or so distinct CDR3 sequences, with around 15% occurring once and the leading ten covering 30%. Sample: blood. The receptors come from a woman between 50 and 59 years old with Graves' hyperthyroidism that later progressed to Graves' ophthalmopathy. Each CDR3 is given with its conserved first and last residue. The order of the fields is D gene, V gene, J gene, clone size, CDR3 protein, CDR3 DNA. The D gene is left open where the match is weak. Part of the rows lack a size; the others show once, few, many or a class for expanded clones.

d_gene: TRBD2; v_gene: TRBV5-1; j_gene: TRBJ2-7; abundance: -; CDR3aa: CASRAGVSYEQYF; CDR3nt: TGCGCCAGCAGAGCGGGGGTCTCCTACGAGCAGTACTTC
d_gene: TRBD1; v_gene: TRBV11-2; j_gene: TRBJ1-3; abundance: many; CDR3aa: CASSADRIGNTIYF; CDR3nt: TGTGCCAGCAGCGCGGACAGGATTGGAAACACCATATATTTT
d_gene: TRBD1; v_gene: TRBV6-1; j_gene: TRBJ1-4; abundance: -; CDR3aa: CASTPRDRVGKLFF; CDR3nt: TGTGCCAGCACTCCCCGGGACAGGGTGGGAAAACTGTTTTTT
d_gene: -; v_gene: TRBV6-1; j_gene: TRBJ2-5; abundance: many; CDR3aa: CASSVLSGTQYF; CDR3nt: TGTGCCAGCAGTGTCCTGTCTGGGACCCAGTACTTC
d_gene: -; v_gene: TRBV2; j_gene: TRBJ2-5; abundance: many; CDR3aa: CASRWPRERGSGETQYF; CDR3nt: TGTGCCAGCAGGTGGCCGCGGGAGAGGGGGTCAGGGGAGACCCAGTACTTC
d_gene: -; v_gene: TRBV27; j_gene: TRBJ2-1; abundance: -; CDR3aa: CASSLSRGLHNEQFF; CDR3nt: TGTGCCAGCAGTTTATCGAGAGGGTTACACAATGAGCAGTTCTTC
d_gene: TRBD2; v_gene: TRBV18; j_gene: TRBJ2-7; abundance: many; CDR3aa: CASSPPGPLAGDEQYF; CDR3nt: TGTGCCAGCTCACCACCGGGGCCACTAGCGGGAGACGAGCAGTACTTC
d_gene: -; v_gene: TRBV2; j_gene: TRBJ2-4; abundance: -; CDR3aa: CASSEARSWAKNIQYF; CDR3nt: TGTGCCAGCAGTGAAGCAAGGAGTTGGGCCAAAAACATTCAGTACTTC
d_gene: TRBD2; v_gene: TRBV24-1; j_gene: TRBJ2-5; abundance: -; CDR3aa: CATSDGTRAPIGETQYF; CDR3nt: TGTGCCACCAGTGACGGGACTAGGGCCCCCATCGGGGAGACCCAGTACTTC
d_gene: -; v_gene: TRBV20-1; j_gene: TRBJ1-1; abundance: many; CDR3aa: CSARDRWGEAFF; CDR3nt: TGCAGTGCTAGAGACAGATGGGGTGAAGCTTTCTTT
d_gene: -; v_gene: TRBV28; j_gene: TRBJ2-7; abundance: many; CDR3aa: CASSFQGLGLYEQYF; CDR3nt: TGTGCCAGCAGTTTCCAGGGACTGGGGCTCTACGAGCAGTACTTC
d_gene: -; v_gene: TRBV6-1; j_gene: TRBJ1-5; abundance: few; CDR3aa: CASGTTVYQPQHF; CDR3nt: TGTGCCAGCGGAACCACGGTCTATCAGCCCCAGCATTTT
d_gene: -; v_gene: TRBV7-2; j_gene: TRBJ1-1; abundance: many; CDR3aa: CASSLGGPGGEAFF; CDR3nt: TGTGCCAGCAGCCTCGGAGGGCCCGGGGGTGAAGCTTTCTTT
d_gene: TRBD1; v_gene: TRBV2; j_gene: TRBJ1-2; abundance: few; CDR3aa: CASSGDRGSYGYTF; CDR3nt: TGTGCCAGCAGTGGCGACAGGGGCTCCTATGGCTACACCTTC
d_gene: -; v_gene: TRBV11-3; j_gene: TRBJ2-5; abundance: -; CDR3aa: CASSLLSGSETQYF; CDR3nt: TGTGCCAGCAGCTTACTCTCTGGGTCAGAGACCCAGTACTTC
d_gene: -; v_gene: TRBV14; j_gene: TRBJ2-1; abundance: few; CDR3aa: CASSQVDIEVAEQFF; CDR3nt: TGTGCCAGCAGCCAAGTGGATATCGAGGTAGCTGAGCAGTTCTTC
d_gene: TRBD2; v_gene: TRBV20-1; j_gene: TRBJ2-7; abundance: few; CDR3aa: CSAPRLAGVPEQYF; CDR3nt: TGCAGTGCTCCTCGACTAGCGGGAGTACCCGAGCAGTACTTC
d_gene: TRBD1; v_gene: TRBV10-3; j_gene: TRBJ2-7; abundance: -; CDR3aa: CAIRVGTGGGEQYF; CDR3nt: TGTGCCATCAGGGTGGGGACAGGGGGCGGTGAGCAGTACTTC
d_gene: TRBD1; v_gene: TRBV5-1; j_gene: TRBJ2-1; abundance: many; CDR3aa: CASSPGQHNEQFF; CDR3nt: TGCGCCAGCAGCCCGGGACAGCACAATGAGCAGTTCTTC
d_gene: TRBD2; v_gene: TRBV10-3; j_gene: TRBJ2-3; abundance: -; CDR3aa: CATLTSGSTDTQYF; CDR3nt: TGTGCCACGCTTACTAGCGGTAGCACAGATACGCAGTATTTT
d_gene: TRBD2; v_gene: TRBV7-2; j_gene: TRBJ2-4; abundance: many; CDR3aa: CASRPTSGRARENIQYF; CDR3nt: TGTGCCAGCAGGCCAACTAGCGGGAGGGCCCGGGAGAACATTCAGTACTTC
d_gene: -; v_gene: TRBV6-1; j_gene: TRBJ2-1; abundance: -; CDR3aa: CASNGPYNEQFF; CDR3nt: TGTGCCAGCAATGGACCCTACAATGAGCAGTTCTTC
d_gene: TRBD2; v_gene: TRBV20-1; j_gene: TRBJ2-1; abundance: many; CDR3aa: CSASSGTHNEQFF; CDR3nt: TGCAGTGCCTCCAGCGGGACCCACAATGAGCAGTTCTTC
d_gene: TRBD2; v_gene: TRBV20-1; j_gene: TRBJ2-7; abundance: many; CDR3aa: CSARGGIYEQYF; CDR3nt: TGCAGTGCTAGGGGGGGGATCTACGAGCAGTACTTC
d_gene: TRBD2; v_gene: TRBV12-3/TRBV12-4; j_gene: TRBJ2-3; abundance: many; CDR3aa: CASSLPGASGRATQYF; CDR3nt: TGTGCCAGCAGTCTTCCCGGGGCTAGCGGGAGAGCTACGCAGTATTTT
d_gene: -; v_gene: TRBV4-1; j_gene: TRBJ1-1; abundance: -; CDR3aa: CASSQDPAGDTDTEAFF; CDR3nt: TGCGCCAGCAGCCAAGATCCGGCAGGGGATACGGACACTGAAGCTTTCTTT
d_gene: -; v_gene: TRBV5-1; j_gene: TRBJ2-3; abundance: many; CDR3aa: CASSVVGPSDTQYF; CDR3nt: TGCGCCAGCAGCGTGGTGGGACCTTCAGATACGCAGTATTTT
d_gene: TRBD2; v_gene: TRBV2; j_gene: TRBJ2-1; abundance: many; CDR3aa: CASDSGLGFNEQFF; CDR3nt: TGTGCCAGCGACTCTGGACTAGGGTTTAATGAGCAGTTCTTC
d_gene: -; v_gene: TRBV6-2/TRBV6-3; j_gene: TRBJ2-3; abundance: many; CDR3aa: CASSYSITQTGTDTQYF; CDR3nt: TGTGCCAGCAGTTACTCGATAACTCAGACAGGTACAGATACGCAGTATTTT
d_gene: -; v_gene: TRBV28; j_gene: TRBJ2-3; abundance: many; CDR3aa: CASSSWGMSTDTQYF; CDR3nt: TGTGCCAGCAGTTCCTGGGGGATGAGCACAGATACGCAGTATTTT
d_gene: -; v_gene: TRBV6-1; j_gene: TRBJ2-5; abundance: many; CDR3aa: CASRRLVGTQETQYF; CDR3nt: TGTGCCAGCAGGCGATTAGTAGGAACCCAAGAGACCCAGTACTTC
d_gene: -; v_gene: TRBV5-1; j_gene: TRBJ2-2; abundance: few; CDR3aa: CASSPQGWTGELFF; CDR3nt: TGCGCCAGCAGCCCACAGGGATGGACCGGGGAGCTGTTTTTT
d_gene: TRBD2; v_gene: TRBV9; j_gene: TRBJ2-3; abundance: few; CDR3aa: CASTLGSTSGNADTQYF; CDR3nt: TGTGCCAGCACCTTAGGCTCGACTAGCGGGAACGCAGATACGCAGTATTTT
d_gene: TRBD2; v_gene: TRBV27; j_gene: TRBJ2-1; abundance: few; CDR3aa: CATTPGGGSYNEQFF; CDR3nt: TGTGCCACCACTCCCGGGGGAGGGTCCTACAATGAGCAGTTCTTC
d_gene: -; v_gene: TRBV4-2; j_gene: TRBJ2-5; abundance: -; CDR3aa: CASSPGKGHWETQYF; CDR3nt: TGTGCCAGCAGCCCTGGAAAGGGGCATTGGGAGACCCAGTACTTC
d_gene: -; v_gene: TRBV2; j_gene: TRBJ1-2; abundance: many; CDR3aa: CASGDSPGAYGYTF; CDR3nt: TGTGCCAGCGGGGACTCCCCCGGGGCCTATGGCTACACCTTC
d_gene: -; v_gene: TRBV2; j_gene: TRBJ2-3; abundance: -; CDR3aa: CANQTETSTDTQYF; CDR3nt: TGTGCCAACCAGACAGAGACTAGCACAGATACGCAGTATTTT
d_gene: -; v_gene: TRBV11-2; j_gene: TRBJ1-1; abundance: many; CDR3aa: CASSQAGTANTEAFF; CDR3nt: TGTGCCAGCAGTCAAGCCGGGACGGCGAACACTGAAGCTTTCTTT
d_gene: TRBD2; v_gene: TRBV20-1; j_gene: TRBJ2-1; abundance: -; CDR3aa: CSAAGGVYNEQFF; CDR3nt: TGCAGTGCCGCGGGAGGGGTATACAATGAGCAGTTCTTC
d_gene: -; v_gene: TRBV6-1; j_gene: TRBJ1-1; abundance: many; CDR3aa: CASSPAGGAPNTEAFF; CDR3nt: TGTGCCAGCAGCCCTGCCGGGGGCGCCCCGAACACTGAAGCTTTCTTT
d_gene: TRBD1; v_gene: TRBV20-1; j_gene: TRBJ2-1; abundance: -; CDR3aa: CSAPWGQGSKGQFF; CDR3nt: TGCAGTGCTCCGTGGGGACAGGGGTCAAAGGGGCAGTTCTTC
d_gene: -; v_gene: TRBV5-8; j_gene: TRBJ1-5; abundance: -; CDR3aa: CASSPGLNLPSNQPQHF; CDR3nt: TGTGCCAGCAGCCCGGGACTGAACTTACCTAGCAATCAGCCCCAGCATTTT
d_gene: TRBD2; v_gene: TRBV11-2; j_gene: TRBJ2-1; abundance: many; CDR3aa: CASSSLSRSGRSYNEQFF; CDR3nt: TGTGCCAGCAGCTCCCTCAGTAGGAGCGGGAGATCCTACAATGAGCAGTTCTTC
d_gene: -; v_gene: TRBV2; j_gene: TRBJ2-7; abundance: many; CDR3aa: CASSEAGPGGSEQYF; CDR3nt: TGTGCCAGCAGTGAAGCGGGCCCGGGGGGCTCCGAGCAGTACTTC
d_gene: -; v_gene: TRBV6-1; j_gene: TRBJ2-3; abundance: many; CDR3aa: CASSTDWISTDTQYF; CDR3nt: TGTGCCAGCAGTACCGACTGGATATCCACAGATACGCAGTATTTT
d_gene: TRBD1; v_gene: TRBV10-1; j_gene: TRBJ1-1; abundance: many; CDR3aa: CASSVQTGDPAFF; CDR3nt: TGCGCCAGCAGCGTCCAAACAGGGGATCCAGCTTTCTTT
d_gene: TRBD2; v_gene: TRBV3-1; j_gene: TRBJ2-7; abundance: -; CDR3aa: CASSRGASGKYEQYF; CDR3nt: TGTGCCAGCAGTCGGGGGGCTAGCGGGAAATACGAGCAGTACTTC
d_gene: -; v_gene: TRBV7-2; j_gene: TRBJ1-1; abundance: few; CDR3aa: CASSLEGGRGAFF; CDR3nt: TGTGCCAGCAGCTTAGAAGGGGGGCGTGGGGCTTTCTTT
d_gene: TRBD1; v_gene: TRBV14; j_gene: TRBJ1-2; abundance: few; CDR3aa: CASSEQGADYGYTF; CDR3nt: TGTGCCAGCAGCGAACAGGGGGCCGACTATGGCTACACCTTC
d_gene: TRBD2; v_gene: TRBV19; j_gene: TRBJ2-3; abundance: -; CDR3aa: CASSIRGGADYTDTQYF; CDR3nt: TGTGCCAGTAGTATTCGCGGGGGGGCGGACTACACAGATACGCAGTATTTT
d_gene: TRBD2; v_gene: TRBV19; j_gene: TRBJ2-1; abundance: -; CDR3aa: CASTRGLAGAYNEQFF; CDR3nt: TGTGCCAGTACCCGAGGACTAGCGGGAGCCTACAATGAGCAGTTCTTC
d_gene: -; v_gene: TRBV12-3/TRBV12-4; j_gene: TRBJ2-3; abundance: many; CDR3aa: CASSPLYNTDTQYF; CDR3nt: TGTGCCAGCAGTCCCCTTTACAACACAGATACGCAGTATTTT